This TCR beta chain stems from a study of blood T cell repertoires in COVID-19. Background on the study: Acute and convalescent COVID-19 samples came from the United States, Italy and Spain. Sources were T cells, B-cell-depleted T cells, or PBMCs; the material itself was cDNA or gDNA.

Clones were sequenced by immunoSEQ multiplex PCR, and TCRdb holds only the in-frame ones, with some missing. This table has 150,000 to 200,000 clones, roughly 84% appearing once. Germline V gene sequence: CDR1 LGHDT, CDR2 YNNKEL (reference sequence). Losses at the gene ends were 5 bases for V and 7 bases for J; bases not matched to a gene: 10. This CDR3 comprises 16 residues. Each recovered donor of Cohort 3 presented with two negative PCRs, clearance, or symptom resolution. The specimen sequenced was PBMCs or T cells enriched from blood (not recorded which). This TCR was sampled from an older woman who had recovered from COVID-19. The rearrangement joins TRBV3-1 (or the pseudogene TRBV3-2) to TRBJ2-2, with 10 bases fitting TRBD2. The CDR3 DNA is TGTGCCAGCAGCTACCTGGCCCTAGCGGGAGACGGGGAGCTGTTTTTT. Amino acids: CASSYLALAGDGELFF.